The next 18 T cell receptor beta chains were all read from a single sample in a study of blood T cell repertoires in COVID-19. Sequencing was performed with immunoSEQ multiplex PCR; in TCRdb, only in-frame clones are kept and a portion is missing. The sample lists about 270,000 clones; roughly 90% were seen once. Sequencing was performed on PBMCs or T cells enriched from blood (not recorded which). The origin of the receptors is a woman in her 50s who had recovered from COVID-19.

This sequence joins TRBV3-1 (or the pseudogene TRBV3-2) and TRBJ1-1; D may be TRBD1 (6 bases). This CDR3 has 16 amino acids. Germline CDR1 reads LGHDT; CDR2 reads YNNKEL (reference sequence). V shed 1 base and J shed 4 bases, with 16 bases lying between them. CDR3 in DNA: TGTGCCAGCAGCCAAGCAGGGGCCAGGCATAGCACTGAAGCTTTCTTT. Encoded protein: CASSQAGARHSTEAFF.

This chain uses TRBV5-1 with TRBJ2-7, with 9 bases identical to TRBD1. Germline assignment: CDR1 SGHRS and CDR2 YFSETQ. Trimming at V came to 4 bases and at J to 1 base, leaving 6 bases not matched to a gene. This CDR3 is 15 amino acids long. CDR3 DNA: TGCGCCAGCAGCCCCGGGACAGGGAAATCCTACGAGCAGTACTTC. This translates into CASSPGTGKSYEQYF.

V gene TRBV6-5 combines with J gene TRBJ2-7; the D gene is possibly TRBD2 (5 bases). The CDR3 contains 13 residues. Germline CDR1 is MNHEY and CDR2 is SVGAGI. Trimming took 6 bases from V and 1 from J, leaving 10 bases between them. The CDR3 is CASRVTGSYEQYF. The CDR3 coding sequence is TGTGCCAGCAGAGTTACGGGGTCCTACGAGCAGTACTTC.

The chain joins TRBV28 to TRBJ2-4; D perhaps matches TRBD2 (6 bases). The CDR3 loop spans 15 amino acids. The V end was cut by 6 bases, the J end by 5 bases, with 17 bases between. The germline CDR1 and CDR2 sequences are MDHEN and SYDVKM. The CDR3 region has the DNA TGTGCCAGCAGCCCAGGGACTCTGGGGGAAAACATTCAGTACTTC. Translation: CASSPGTLGENIQYF.

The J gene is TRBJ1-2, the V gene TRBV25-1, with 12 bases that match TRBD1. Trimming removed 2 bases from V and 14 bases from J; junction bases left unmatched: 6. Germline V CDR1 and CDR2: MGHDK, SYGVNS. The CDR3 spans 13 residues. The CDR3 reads CASSEEGTGGCTF. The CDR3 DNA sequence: TGTGCCAGCAGTGAAGAAGGGACAGGGGGCTGTACCTTC.

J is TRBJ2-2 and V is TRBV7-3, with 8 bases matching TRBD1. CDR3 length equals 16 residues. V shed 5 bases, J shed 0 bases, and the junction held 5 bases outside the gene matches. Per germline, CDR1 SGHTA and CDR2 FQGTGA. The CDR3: CASSRLDRANTGELFF. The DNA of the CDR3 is TGTGCCAGCAGCCGACTGGACAGGGCGAACACCGGGGAGCTGTTTTTT.

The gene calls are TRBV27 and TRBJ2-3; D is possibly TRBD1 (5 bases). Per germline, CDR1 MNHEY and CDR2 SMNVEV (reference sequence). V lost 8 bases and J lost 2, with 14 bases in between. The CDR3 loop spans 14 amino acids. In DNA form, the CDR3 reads TGTGCCAGCCGGACACTAAACCCCACAGATACGCAGTATTTT. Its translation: CASRTLNPTDTQYF.

CDR3 in DNA: TGCGCCAGCAGCTTGGGGACAGGATACAATGAGCAGTTCTTC. Translation gives CASSLGTGYNEQFF. This rearrangement joins TRBV5-1 to TRBJ2-1; TRBD1 agrees at 7 bases. After removal of 0 bases from V and 4 bases from J, the junction contained 1 base not matched to a gene. Germline V lookup: CDR1 SGHRS, CDR2 YFSETQ. The CDR3 spans 14 residues.

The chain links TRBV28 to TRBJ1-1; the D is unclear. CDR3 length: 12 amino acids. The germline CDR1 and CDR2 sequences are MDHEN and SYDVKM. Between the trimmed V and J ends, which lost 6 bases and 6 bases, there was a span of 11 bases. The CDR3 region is CASSLRISEAFF. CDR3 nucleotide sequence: TGTGCCAGCAGCTTGAGAATCTCTGAAGCTTTCTTT.

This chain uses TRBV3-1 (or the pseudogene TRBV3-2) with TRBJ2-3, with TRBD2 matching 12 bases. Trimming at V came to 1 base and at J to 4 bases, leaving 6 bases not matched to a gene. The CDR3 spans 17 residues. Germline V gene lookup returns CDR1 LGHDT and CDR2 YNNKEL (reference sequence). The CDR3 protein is CASSQGLAGGPSDTQYF. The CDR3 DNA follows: TGTGCCAGCAGCCAAGGGCTAGCGGGAGGGCCATCAGATACGCAGTATTTT.

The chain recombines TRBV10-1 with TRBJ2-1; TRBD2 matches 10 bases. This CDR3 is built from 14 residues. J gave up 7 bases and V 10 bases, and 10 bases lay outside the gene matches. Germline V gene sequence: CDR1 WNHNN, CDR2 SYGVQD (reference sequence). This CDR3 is CATPASGRVNEQFF. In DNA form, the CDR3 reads TGCGCCACTCCAGCCAGCGGGAGGGTAAATGAGCAGTTCTTC.

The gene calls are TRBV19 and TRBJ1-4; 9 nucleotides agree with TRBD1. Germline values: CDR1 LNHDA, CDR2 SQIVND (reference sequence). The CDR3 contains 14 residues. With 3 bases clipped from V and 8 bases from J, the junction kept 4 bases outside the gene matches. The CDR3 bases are TGTGCCAGTAGTATTGGGACAGGGAACGAAAAACTGTTTTTT. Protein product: CASSIGTGNEKLFF.

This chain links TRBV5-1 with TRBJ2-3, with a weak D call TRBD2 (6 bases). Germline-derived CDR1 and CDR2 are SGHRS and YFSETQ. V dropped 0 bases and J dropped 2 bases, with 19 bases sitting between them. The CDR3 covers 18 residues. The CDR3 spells CASSLGHGGLATTDTQYF. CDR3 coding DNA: TGCGCCAGCAGCTTGGGCCATGGAGGTCTAGCGACCACAGATACGCAGTATTTT. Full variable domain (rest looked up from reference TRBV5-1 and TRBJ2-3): KAGVTQTPRYLIKTRGQQVTLSCSPISGHRSVSWYQQTPGQGLQFLFEYFSETQRNKGNFPGRFSGRQFSNSRSEMNVSTLELGDSALYLCASSLGHGGLATTDTQYFGPGTRLTVL.

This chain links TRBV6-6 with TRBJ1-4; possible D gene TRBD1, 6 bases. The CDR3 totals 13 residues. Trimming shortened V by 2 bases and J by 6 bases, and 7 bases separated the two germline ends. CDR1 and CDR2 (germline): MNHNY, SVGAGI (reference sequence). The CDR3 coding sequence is TGTGCCAGCAGTTACCACAGGGATGAAAAACTGTTTTTT. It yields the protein CASSYHRDEKLFF.

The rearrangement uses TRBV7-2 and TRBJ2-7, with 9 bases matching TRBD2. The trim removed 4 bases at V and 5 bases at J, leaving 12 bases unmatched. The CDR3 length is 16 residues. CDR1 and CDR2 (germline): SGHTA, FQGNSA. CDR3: CASSYSGRRTSNEQYF. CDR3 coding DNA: TGTGCCAGCAGCTATAGCGGGAGACGGACCTCGAACGAGCAGTACTTC.

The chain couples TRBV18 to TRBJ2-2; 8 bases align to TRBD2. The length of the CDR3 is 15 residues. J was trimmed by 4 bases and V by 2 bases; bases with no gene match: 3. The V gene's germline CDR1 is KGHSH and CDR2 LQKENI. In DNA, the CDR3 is TGTGCCAGCTCACCAACCCTAGCGGGCACCGGGGAGCTGTTTTTT. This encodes CASSPTLAGTGELFF. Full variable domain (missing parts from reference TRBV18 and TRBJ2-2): NAGVMQNPRHLVRRRGQEARLRCSPMKGHSHVYWYRQLPEEGLKFMVYLQKENIIDESGMPKERFSAEFPKEGPSILRIQQVVRGDSAAYFCASSPTLAGTGELFFGEGSRLTVL.

CDR3 in amino acids: CASSDIDTALQETQYF. As DNA, the CDR3 is TGTGCCAGCAGTGATATCGACACTGCATTACAGGAGACCCAGTACTTC. The chain combines TRBV28 with TRBJ2-5; no reliable D call. Germline CDR1 and CDR2: MDHEN and SYDVKM. The length of the CDR3 is 16 residues. V was pared by 5 bases and J by 5 bases, with 21 bases between.

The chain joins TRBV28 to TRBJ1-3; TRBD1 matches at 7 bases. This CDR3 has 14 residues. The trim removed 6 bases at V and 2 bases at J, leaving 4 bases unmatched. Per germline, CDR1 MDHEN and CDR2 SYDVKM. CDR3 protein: CASRGRGAGNTIYF. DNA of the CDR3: TGTGCCAGCAGGGGCAGGGGGGCTGGAAACACCATATATTTT.